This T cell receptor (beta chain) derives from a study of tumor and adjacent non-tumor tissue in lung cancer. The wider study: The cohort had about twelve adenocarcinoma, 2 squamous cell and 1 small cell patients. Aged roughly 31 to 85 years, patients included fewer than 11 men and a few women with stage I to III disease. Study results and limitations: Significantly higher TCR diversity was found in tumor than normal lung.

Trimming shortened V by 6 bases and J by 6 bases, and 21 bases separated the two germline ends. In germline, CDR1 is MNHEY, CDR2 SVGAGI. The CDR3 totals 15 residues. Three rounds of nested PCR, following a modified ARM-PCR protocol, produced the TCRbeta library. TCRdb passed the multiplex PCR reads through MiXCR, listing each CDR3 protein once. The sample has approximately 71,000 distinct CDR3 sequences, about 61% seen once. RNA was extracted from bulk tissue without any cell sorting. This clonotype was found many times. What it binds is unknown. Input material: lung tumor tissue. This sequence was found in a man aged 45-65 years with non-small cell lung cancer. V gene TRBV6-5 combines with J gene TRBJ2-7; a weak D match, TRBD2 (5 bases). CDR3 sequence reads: CASRQKVSGSVEQYF. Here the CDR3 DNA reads TGTGCCAGCAGGCAAAAGGTCAGCGGTTCGGTCGAGCAGTACTTC.